The clone carrying this T cell receptor (beta chain) was found many times. The antigen is unknown. The sample belongs to a study of breast tumors, draining lymph nodes, adjacent tissues. Study-level findings and limits: Data only fit, rather than demonstrated, lymph node origin of most tumor T cells. Tumor TCR diversity was below lymph nodes but above nontumor tissue. Compared with basal-like, luminal-like tumors shared significantly more repertoire with nontumor tissue.

CDR3 size: 17 residues. CDR1 and CDR2 (germline): MNHEY, SMNVEV (reference sequence). V gave up 7 bases and J gave up 3 bases, with 22 bases separating them. TCRdb recomputed calls from the multiplex PCR reads with MiXCR, one row per CDR3 protein. This table holds approximately 31,000 distinct CDR3 sequences, approximately 57% found once. V and J are TRBV27 and TRBJ2-1; possible D gene TRBD2, 7 bases. This receptor was identified in a female donor with breast cancer. Some clones in this sample may be carry-over from other donors' samples. Sequences were obtained from breast tumor tissue. The CDR3 loop reads CASTNTGSASGYNEQFF. DNA of the CDR3: TGTGCCAGCACCAATACAGGGTCGGCTAGCGGCTACAATGAGCAGTTCTTC.